This passage covers 15 T cell receptor beta chains from one sample sequenced in a study of metastatic and nonmetastatic thyroid tumors. Every patient was untreated before thyroid surgery. TCRdb re-processed the PCR reads through MiXCR. Here the sample spans about 85,000 clones, roughly 8.6% being singletons. The source material was blood. The receptors originated from a female donor with papillary thyroid cancer or a benign thyroid nodule (not recorded which). Some clones in this sample may be carry-over from other donors' samples.

This clone was counted ten times or more. The V gene is TRBV6-1, the J gene TRBJ2-2; weak D call: TRBD1 (5 bases). Germline CDR1 is MNHNS and CDR2 is SASEGT. The germline V and J ends were trimmed by 6 bases and 6 bases, with 8 bases remaining between them. CDR3 length: 12 residues. The CDR3 DNA follows: TGTGCCAGCAGAATCAGGGCCGGGGAGCTGTTTTTT. Its protein product is CASRIRAGELFF.

This clone was observed many times. V usage is TRBV19 and J usage is TRBJ2-1; TRBD2 is a possible D gene (6 bases). V was cut by 4 bases and J by 2 bases, with 12 bases left in between. CDR3 length equals 15 residues. Germline V gives CDR1 LNHDA, CDR2 SQIVND (reference sequence). As DNA, the CDR3 is TGTGCCAGTAGTACTCAAGGGGAGGCCTACAATGAGCAGTTCTTC. This sequence encodes CASSTQGEAYNEQFF.

This clone was detected a few times. The chain has TRBV24-1 and TRBJ2-2; D remains ambiguous. The V gene lost 1 base and the J gene lost 2 bases, with 13 bases spanning the gap. The CDR3 is 17 amino acids. CDR1 and CDR2 (germline): KGHDR, SFDVKD. The CDR3 loop reads CATSDLGSSLNTGELFF. The CDR3, as DNA: TGTGCCACCAGTGATTTAGGCAGCTCGCTAAACACCGGGGAGCTGTTTTTT.

The chain employs TRBV5-1 and TRBJ1-2; D may be TRBD1 (6 bases). Trimming pared 7 bases from V and 4 bases from J, leaving 14 bases between. The CDR3 loop spans 13 amino acids. Germline CDR1 SGHRS, CDR2 YFSETQ. The DNA for the CDR3 is TGCGCCAGCGGCACGGGAGGGGGCTATGGCTACACCTTC. Its protein is CASGTGGGYGYTF. Based on the CDR3 plus reference TRBV5-1 and TRBJ1-2, the full variable domain is KAGVTQTPRYLIKTRGQQVTLSCSPISGHRSVSWYQQTPGQGLQFLFEYFSETQRNKGNFPGRFSGRQFSNSRSEMNVSTLELGDSALYLCASGTGGGYGYTFGSGTRLTVV.

In its sample, this clone was seen many times. The chain combines TRBV10-1 with TRBJ2-5, with D perhaps TRBD1 or TRBD2 (5 bases each). CDR1 and CDR2 (germline): WNHNN, SYGVQD (reference sequence). The V and J ends lost 3 bases and 1 base respectively, with 9 bases between them. The CDR3 has 14 residues. The CDR3 sequence: CASSERDGQETQYF. CDR3 DNA: TGCGCCAGCAGTGAACGGGACGGCCAAGAGACCCAGTACTTC.

This clone appeared a few times. A much more abundant neighbour one base away suggests this may be a read error. The chain has TRBV12-3 or TRBV12-4 and TRBJ1-1; 9 positions agree with TRBD1. The trim removed 5 bases at V and 3 bases at J, leaving 4 bases unmatched. This CDR3 is built from 14 residues. This CDR3 is CASSRTGEYTEAFF. The CDR3 bases are TGTGCCAGCAGTAGGACAGGGGAATACACTGAAGCTTTCTTT.

V is TRBV2 and J is TRBJ2-5, with 9 positions matching TRBD1. CDR1 and CDR2 (germline): SNHLY, FYNNEI. V lost 6 bases, J lost 5 bases, and 4 bases stayed unmatched. CDR3 length: 13 amino acids. The CDR3 DNA sequence: TGTGCCAGCAGGGGGACAGGGACGGAGACCCAGTACTTC. It is translated as CASRGTGTETQYF.

In its sample, this clone was seen many times. The chain couples TRBV11-3 to TRBJ1-1, with 7 positions matching TRBD1. Germline lookup yields CDR1 SGHNT and CDR2 YENEEA. The CDR3 covers 13 residues. V trimming: 1 base; J trimming: 8 bases; junction bases outside the gene matches: 4. CDR3 protein: CASSLAQGREAFF. Here the CDR3 DNA reads TGTGCCAGCAGCTTAGCACAGGGGCGAGAAGCTTTCTTT.

This clone came up many times. The chain links TRBV4-1 to TRBJ1-1, with a possible D match to TRBD1 (5 bases). The V end was cut by 4 bases, the J end by 0 bases, with 9 bases between. The germline gives CDR1 MGHRA, CDR2 YSYEKL. This CDR3 comprises 14 residues. CDR3 DNA: TGCGCCAGCAGCCTGGGGCAGGTGAACACTGAAGCTTTCTTT. This translates into CASSLGQVNTEAFF.

The sample holds many counts of this clone. The chain employs TRBV6-4 and TRBJ2-3, with 11 bases matching TRBD2. Losses at the gene ends were 7 bases for V and 2 bases for J; bases not matched to a gene: 5. CDR1 is MRHNA, CDR2 SNTAGT, per germline. The CDR3 extends over 15 amino acids. CDR3 protein: CASTPSGGSTDTQYF. The CDR3, as DNA: TGTGCCAGCACACCTAGCGGGGGGTCCACAGATACGCAGTATTTT.

This clone was detected ten times or more. CDR3 DNA: TGTGCCAGCATCTTAGGACTTAGAGAGCAGTTCTTC. Protein sequence: CASILGLREQFF. The J gene is TRBJ2-1, the V gene TRBV2, with a weak D call TRBD2 (5 bases). Trimming left V 7 bases short and J 10 bases short, with 14 bases between. This CDR3 comprises 12 residues. Germline values: CDR1 SNHLY, CDR2 FYNNEI.

This clone came up many times. This sample includes further DNA sequences coding for the same CDR3. V usage is TRBV9 and J usage is TRBJ1-2, with D unresolved. V dropped 0 bases and J dropped 2 bases, with 11 bases sitting between them. The CDR3 covers 15 residues. Germline loops: CDR1 SGDLS, CDR2 YYNGEE. The DNA of the CDR3 is TGTGCCAGCAGCGTAGGATTGGAACAGAACTATGGCTACACCTTC. It yields the protein CASSVGLEQNYGYTF. The whole variable domain, remainder taken from reference TRBV9 and TRBJ1-2, is DSGVTQTPKHLITATGQRVTLRCSPRSGDLSVYWYQQSLDQGLQFLIQYYNGEERAKGNILERFSAQQFPDLHSELNLSSLELGDSALYFCASSVGLEQNYGYTFGSGTRLTVV.

The sample holds many counts of this clone. The V and J genes are TRBV3-1 and TRBJ2-3; unclear D gene. Germline CDR1 reads LGHDT; CDR2 reads YNNKEL (reference sequence). CDR3 length: 11 amino acids. V was shortened by 2 bases and J by 3 bases, with 0 bases between the two germline ends. The CDR3 bases are TGTGCCAGCAGCCAAACAGATACGCAGTATTTT. Its protein is CASSQTDTQYF.

In its sample, this clone was seen a few times. J is TRBJ1-6 and V is TRBV28; D remains unclear. Looked up from germline, CDR1 is MDHEN and CDR2 is SYDVKM. CDR3 length equals 16 residues. The germline V and J ends were trimmed by 5 bases and 0 bases, with 11 bases remaining between them. CDR3: CASSLLRPSYNSPLHF. CDR3 bases: TGTGCCAGCAGTCTCCTCAGGCCCTCCTATAATTCACCCCTCCACTTT.

Regarding this clone: Just one base apart from a much larger clone, this may be a read error. Here the CDR3 omits its conserved ending phenylalanine or tryptophan, so a read error is the likely source. This chain joins TRBV19 and TRBJ1-5; D gene ambiguous. Trimming took off 3 bases at V and 2 bases at J, with 11 bases between the two ends. Germline assignment: CDR1 LNHDA and CDR2 SQIVND (reference sequence). The CDR3 spans 15 residues. The DNA for the CDR3 is TGTGCCAGTAGTATTTGGGGAAAAGGCAATCAGCCCCAGCATCTT. Translated, it gives CASSIWGKGNQPQHL.